These 25 T cell receptor beta chains share one sample of origin, sequenced in a study of blood T cell repertoires in COVID-19. TCRdb's copy holds only in-frame clones and misses some; the assay was immunoSEQ multiplex PCR. The profile shows fewer than 250,000 clones, 87% of them singletons. The source material was PBMCs or T cells enriched from blood (not recorded which). The receptors were gathered from a man aged 30 to 45 who had recovered from COVID-19.

The CDR3 protein is CASSPLAGEDNEQFF. The CDR3 DNA sequence: TGCGCCAGCAGCCCACTAGCGGGGGAGGACAATGAGCAGTTCTTC. The gene calls are TRBV4-3 and TRBJ2-1, with 11 positions matching TRBD2. The CDR3 spans 15 residues. V dropped 4 bases and J dropped 5; count of bases not matched to a gene: 4. Germline V gives CDR1 LGHNA, CDR2 YSLEER.

V usage is TRBV27 and J usage is TRBJ1-2; TRBD1 might be the D (5 bases). Trimming took off 2 bases at V and 8 bases at J, with 15 bases between the two ends. The CDR3 runs 14 residues. CDR1 and CDR2 (germline): MNHEY, SMNVEV (reference sequence). The CDR3 DNA is TGTGCCAGCAGTTTAGAGGCAGGCCAGGGCGGCTACACCTTC. Its translation: CASSLEAGQGGYTF.

The V and J genes are TRBV18 and TRBJ2-2, with a tentative D call TRBD2 (5 bases). Deletions cut 5 bases from V and 6 bases from J, with 13 bases between. This CDR3 has 14 residues. Germline lookup yields CDR1 KGHSH and CDR2 LQKENI. As DNA, the CDR3 is TGTGCCAGCTCAGGTCGAGGGTCAGCCGGGGAGCTGTTTTTT. Protein sequence: CASSGRGSAGELFF.

This clone is a singleton in its sample. This chain links TRBV28 with TRBJ1-1; weak D call: TRBD1 (6 bases). The CDR3 consists of 18 residues. The V end was cut by 7 bases, the J end by 0 bases, with 24 bases between. Germline V gene lookup returns CDR1 MDHEN and CDR2 SYDVKM. The CDR3 nucleotides are TGTGCCAGCACCCCCCCCTTCGCAGGGGAAAAATTGAACACTGAAGCTTTCTTT. As protein: CASTPPFAGEKLNTEAFF.

The chain joins TRBV7-9 to TRBJ2-1; the D gene is possibly TRBD1 (8 bases). Germline V gene lookup returns CDR1 SEHNR and CDR2 FQNEAQ (reference sequence). There are 15 residues in the CDR3. The V and J ends lost 1 base and 7 bases respectively, with 14 bases between them. For the CDR3, the DNA is TGTGCCAGCAGCTTAGGCCAACAGGGGGGGAATGAGCAGTTCTTC. As protein: CASSLGQQGGNEQFF.

The chain is built from TRBV27 and TRBJ1-6, with 9 bases aligning to TRBD1. The CDR3 is made up of 13 amino acids. The trim removed 10 bases at V and 7 bases at J, leaving 5 bases unmatched. Germline loops: CDR1 MNHEY, CDR2 SMNVEV (reference sequence). CDR3 protein: CATTGGANSPLHF. The CDR3 region has the DNA TGTGCCACGACAGGGGGGGCGAATTCACCCCTCCACTTT.

The chain links TRBV14 to TRBJ2-7; D may be TRBD2 (6 bases). Germline V gene data show CDR1 as SGHDN and CDR2 as FVKESK. The CDR3 sequence is 14 residues long. V was pared by 3 bases and J by 6 bases, with 15 bases between. The CDR3 sequence is CASSHSLRGAEQYF. The CDR3 DNA follows: TGTGCCAGCAGCCACTCGTTGCGGGGCGCCGAGCAGTACTTC.

The chain joins TRBV6-2 or TRBV6-3 to TRBJ2-3; 10 bases map to TRBD2. CDR3 length: 16 residues. Trimming cost V 2 bases and J 5 bases; bases outside gene matches: 7. The germline gives CDR1 MNHEY, CDR2 SVGEGT. The CDR3 DNA is TGTGCCAGCAGTTACCAAAGCGGGAGGGCCAGAGATACGCAGTATTTT. Protein: CASSYQSGRARDTQYF.

This clone occurred once. This sequence joins TRBV6-1 and TRBJ1-2; 7 nucleotides line up with TRBD1. Germline CDR1 reads MNHNS; CDR2 reads SASEGT. Trimming took 2 bases from V and 0 from J; bases not matched to a gene: 3. The CDR3 is made up of 15 amino acids. This chain's CDR3 is CASSEKDRTNYGYTF. CDR3 nucleotides: TGTGCCAGCAGTGAAAAGGACAGGACTAACTATGGCTACACCTTC.

V usage is TRBV14 and J usage is TRBJ1-2, with D tentatively TRBD1 (5 bases). CDR3 length: 15 residues. CDR1 is SGHDN and CDR2 is FVKESK in the germline V gene. V was trimmed by 0 bases and J by 4 bases, leaving 12 bases between them. CDR3 sequence reads: CASSQDWSGLYGYTF. In nucleotides, the CDR3 is TGTGCCAGCAGCCAAGATTGGTCAGGGCTCTATGGCTACACCTTC.

This rearrangement joins TRBV9 to TRBJ1-6; D perhaps matches TRBD1 (5 bases). This CDR3 contains 15 residues. V was clipped by 5 bases and J by 0 bases, with 9 bases between them. Looked up from germline, CDR1 is SGDLS and CDR2 is YYNGEE. The chain's CDR3 is CASRGTSSYNSPLHF. The CDR3 coding sequence is TGTGCCAGCAGAGGGACTTCCTCCTATAATTCACCCCTCCACTTT.

The chain is built from TRBV7-3 and TRBJ1-2; 7 bases are shared with TRBD1. Losses at the gene ends were 2 bases for V and 6 bases for J; bases not matched to a gene: 3. This CDR3 region has 13 residues. Germline CDR1 SGHTA, CDR2 FQGTGA. CDR3 loop: CASSLRQGNGYTF. The CDR3 DNA is TGTGCCAGCAGCTTACGACAGGGCAATGGCTACACCTTC.

The rearrangement joins TRBV11-2 to TRBJ1-1, with TRBD1 matching 7 bases. The CDR3 runs to 11 residues. Germline CDR1 is SGHAT and CDR2 is FQNNGV. V shed 5 bases and J 11 bases; nucleotides not matched to a gene: 5. CDR3 region: CASSAGQHAFF. CDR3 DNA sequence: TGTGCCAGCAGCGCGGGACAGCATGCTTTCTTT.

This clone was seen only a few times. J is TRBJ1-5 and V is TRBV28; TRBD1 is a possible D gene (6 bases). Trimming cost V 3 bases and J 7 bases, with 13 bases left between them. The length of the CDR3 is 14 residues. Germline CDR1 reads MDHEN; CDR2 reads SYDVKM. CDR3: CASSFPGQQQPQHF. The DNA of the CDR3 is TGTGCCAGCAGTTTCCCAGGACAGCAACAGCCCCAGCATTTT.

The rearrangement joins TRBV6-6 to TRBJ1-2; TRBD1 agrees at 10 bases. CDR1 MNHNY and CDR2 SVGAGI come from the germline V gene (reference sequence). The V gene end was trimmed by 5 bases and the J gene end by 1 base; junction bases not matched to a gene: 13. This CDR3 contains 18 residues. CDR3 DNA: TGTGCCAGCAGTCGACGACCCGGGACAGGGGAGGGTAACTATGGCTACACCTTC. Protein sequence: CASSRRPGTGEGNYGYTF.

V and J are TRBV6-1 and TRBJ2-3, with a possible D match to TRBD1 (6 bases). The length of the CDR3 is 16 residues. In germline, CDR1 is MNHNS, CDR2 SASEGT. Trimming left V 2 bases short and J 4 bases short, with 16 bases between. The CDR3 DNA reads TGTGCCAGCAGTGAACACAGGGCGGGTGGCCCAGATACGCAGTATTTT. This translates into CASSEHRAGGPDTQYF.

The chain uses TRBV5-1 and TRBJ1-2, with 7 bases lining up with TRBD1. The CDR3 sequence is 15 residues long. Per germline, CDR1 SGHRS and CDR2 YFSETQ. V was pared by 4 bases and J by 3 bases, with 9 bases of the junction left unmatched. DNA of the CDR3: TGCGCCAGCAGCCGACCCGGACAGGTCGACTATGGCTACACCTTC. Its protein product is CASSRPGQVDYGYTF.

The chain links TRBV7-7 to TRBJ2-5, with D possibly TRBD2 on 5 matching bases. The germline V gene has CDR1 SSHAT and CDR2 FNYEAQ (reference sequence). Trimming took off 4 bases at V and 7 bases at J, with 22 bases between the two ends. The CDR3 has 16 residues. The CDR3 DNA reads TGTGCCAGCAGCTCCCTAAGCGGAGGATCCGGGGTGACCCAGTACTTC. Translated, it gives CASSSLSGGSGVTQYF.

This clone was observed a single time. CDR3 residues: CASSFSGGPYTGELFF. Here the CDR3 DNA reads TGTGCCAGCAGCTTTTCGGGGGGGCCGTACACCGGGGAGCTGTTTTTT. The V gene is TRBV11-1, the J gene TRBJ2-2; 8 bases map to TRBD2. Trimming removed 3 bases from V and 3 bases from J; junction bases left unmatched: 6. CDR1 SGHAT and CDR2 FQDESV come from the germline V gene (reference sequence). This CDR3 spans 16 amino acids.

The chain joins TRBV10-3 to TRBJ1-3; D is possibly TRBD1 (6 bases). The ends were cut back, 6 bases at V and 2 bases at J, with 11 bases in the middle. The CDR3 is made up of 14 amino acids. Germline-derived CDR1 and CDR2 are ENHRY and SYGVKD. The CDR3 DNA is TGTGCCATCAGGATCAGGGGTACTGGAAACACCATATATTTT. As protein: CAIRIRGTGNTIYF.

This rearrangement joins TRBV27 to TRBJ2-4, with a weak D call TRBD2 (5 bases). Trimming stripped 7 bases from V and 6 bases from J, with 16 bases between. CDR3 length: 14 amino acids. Germline V gives CDR1 MNHEY, CDR2 SMNVEV (reference sequence). CDR3 region: CASNGLGSPNIQYF. CDR3 coding DNA: TGTGCCAGCAATGGACTGGGGTCCCCAAACATTCAGTACTTC.

The V call is TRBV1, the J call TRBJ1-5; the table assigns TRBD1, which was not confirmed against the DNA. TRBV1 is tagged as a pseudogene. This CDR3 has 10 residues. CDR3: CTSRGPAQHF. The CDR3 coding sequence is TGCACCAGCAGGGGGCCTGCCCAGCATTTT.

J is TRBJ1-2 and V is TRBV20-1; D is possibly TRBD1 (6 bases). Germline loops: CDR1 DFQATT, CDR2 SNEGSKA (reference sequence). Trimming took 3 bases from V and 5 from J, leaving 25 bases between them. The CDR3 spans 17 residues. CDR3 region: CSASGSVRGLGVYGYTF. CDR3 DNA: TGCAGTGCTAGTGGGTCAGTCAGGGGATTGGGGGTGTATGGCTACACCTTC.

The chain combines TRBV6-5 with TRBJ1-2; the match to TRBD1 covers 9 bases. This CDR3 has 15 residues. V shed 6 bases and J 6 bases; nucleotides not matched to a gene: 11. CDR1 is MNHEY, CDR2 SVGAGI, per germline. DNA of the CDR3: TGTGCCAGCAGGCCGTGGACAGGGGTTAGTGATGGCTACACCTTC. Translation gives CASRPWTGVSDGYTF.

Of note for this clone: The same CDR3 also results from other DNA sequences found in this sample. This chain joins TRBV3-1 (or the pseudogene TRBV3-2) and TRBJ2-3; no reliable D call. The germline gives CDR1 LGHDT, CDR2 YNNKEL (reference sequence). V dropped 4 bases and J dropped 1 base, with 3 bases sitting between them. CDR3 length equals 12 residues. The CDR3 loop is CASSPGTDTQYF. The DNA of the CDR3 is TGTGCCAGCAGCCCCGGCACAGATACGCAGTATTTT.